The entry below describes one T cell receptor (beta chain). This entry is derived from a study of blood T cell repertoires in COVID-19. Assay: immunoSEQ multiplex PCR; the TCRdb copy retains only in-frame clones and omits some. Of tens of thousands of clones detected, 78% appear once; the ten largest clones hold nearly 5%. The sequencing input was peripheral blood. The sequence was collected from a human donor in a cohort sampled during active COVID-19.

CDR3 sequence reads: CASTGTQMNTEAFF. DNA for the CDR3: TGTGCCAGCACGGGGACACAGATGAACACTGAAGCTTTCTTT. The chain is built from TRBV2 and TRBJ1-1; tentatively, D is TRBD1 (6 bases). Germline V gene lookup returns CDR1 SNHLY and CDR2 FYNNEI. The CDR3 is 14 amino acids. Trimming removed 7 bases from V and 0 bases from J, with 12 bases in between.